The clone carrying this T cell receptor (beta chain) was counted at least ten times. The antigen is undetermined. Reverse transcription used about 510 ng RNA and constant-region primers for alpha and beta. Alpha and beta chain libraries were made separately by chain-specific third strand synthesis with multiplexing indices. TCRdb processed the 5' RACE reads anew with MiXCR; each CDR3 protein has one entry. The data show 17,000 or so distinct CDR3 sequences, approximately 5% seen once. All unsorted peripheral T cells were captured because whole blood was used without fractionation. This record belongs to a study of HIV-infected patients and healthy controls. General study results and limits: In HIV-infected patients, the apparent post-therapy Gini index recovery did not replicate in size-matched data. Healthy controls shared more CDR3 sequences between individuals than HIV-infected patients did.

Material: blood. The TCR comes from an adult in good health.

The DNA of the CDR3 is TGTGCCAGCAGCTTAGATCATCCAGGGGCTATCGCGAACACCGGGGAGCTGTTTTTT. Translating gives CASSLDHPGAIANTGELFF. The genes are TRBV11-2 and TRBJ2-2, with D perhaps matching TRBD1 (6 bases). The CDR3 is 19 amino acids. Germline CDR1 SGHAT, CDR2 FQNNGV. V gave up 0 bases and J gave up 0 bases, with 17 bases separating them.